The rows below give T cell receptor beta chains drawn from one sample of a study of shared clonotypes between healthy human individuals. Clones were sequenced by immunoSEQ multiplex PCR, and TCRdb holds only the in-frame ones, with some missing. The repertoire holds hundreds of thousands of clones, around 81% seen once, with more than 10% in the top ten. Sequencing was performed on PBMCs. These receptors originate from a woman between 35 and 50 years old in good health. Some clones in this sample may be carry-over from other donors' samples. Both conserved end residues are part of each CDR3. Each record gives: D gene, J gene, V gene, clone size, CDR3 DNA, CDR3 protein. A D gene is named only where the DNA matches it firmly. Clone size is shown for a subset of rows, as once, few, many or a class of expanded clone.

TRBD1 | TRBJ1-1 | TRBV9 | few | TGTGCCAGCAGGGAACAGGGGAGTACTGAAGCTTTCTTT | CASREQGSTEAFF
NA | TRBJ1-3 | TRBV13 | NA | TGTGCCAGTAGCTGGTCCATGGACCGGAATCGAAACACCATATATTTT | CASSWSMDRNRNTIYF
NA | TRBJ2-7 | TRBV5-5 | NA | TGTGCCAGCAGCTTCCAGTCTACTTACGAGCAGTACTTC | CASSFQSTYEQYF
NA | TRBJ2-3 | TRBV6-1 | NA | TGTGCCAGCAGTTCCCGAAATACGCAGTATTTT | CASSSRNTQYF
NA | TRBJ1-2 | TRBV30 | once | TGTGCCTGGAGTGCCCGAGATTGGGGGCGAGTTGTGTATGGCTACACCTTC | CAWSARDWGRVVYGYTF
NA | TRBJ1-5 | TRBV7-2 | NA | TGTGCCAGCAGCTTAGGGGTTAACAATCAGCCCCAGCATTTT | CASSLGVNNQPQHF
NA | TRBJ1-2 | TRBV19 | NA | TGTGCCAGTAGTATAAGGGCAGGGCGGACCCTTTATGGCTACACCTTC | CASSIRAGRTLYGYTF
NA | TRBJ1-3 | TRBV5-6 | NA | TGTGCCAGCAGTCAATTGGGGATCAGCTCTGGAAACACCATATATTTT | CASSQLGISSGNTIYF
NA | TRBJ2-7 | TRBV5-4 | NA | TGTGCCAGCAGCCGTTACTACGAGCAGTACTTC | CASSRYYEQYF
TRBD1 | TRBJ2-7 | TRBV16 | NA | TGTGCCAGCAGCCAATATGGGGCAGGGGGCTCGACCTACGAGCAGTACTTC | CASSQYGAGGSTYEQYF
NA | TRBJ1-2 | TRBV30 | NA | TGTGCCTGGTTCCTCCTTAAGGGAAGCTACACCTTC | CAWFLLKGSYTF
TRBD1 | TRBJ2-6 | TRBV18 | NA | TGTGCCAGCTCACCGCGATTTCCGGGACAGGGGACTGGGGCCAACGTCCTGACTTTC | CASSPRFPGQGTGANVLTF
NA | TRBJ2-1 | TRBV29-1 | many | TGCAGCGTCGACAGCGGACCATACAATGAGCAGTTCTTC | CSVDSGPYNEQFF
NA | TRBJ2-6 | TRBV16 | NA | TGTGCCAGCAGCCCAGGAGGGCGGGGGGCCAACGTCCTGACTTTC | CASSPGGRGANVLTF
TRBD2 | TRBJ2-1 | TRBV11-2 | once | TGTGCCAGCAGAAATCTAGCGGGATGGTCCTACAATGAGCAGTTCTTC | CASRNLAGWSYNEQFF
NA | TRBJ2-5 | TRBV11-1 | NA | TGTGCCAGCAGCCCGAGAGGGGGAGAGACCCAGTACTTC | CASSPRGGETQYF
NA | TRBJ1-1 | TRBV14 | NA | TGTGCCAGCAGCCAGAAGACAGGAAGCCCTAAAATTGAAGCTTTCTTT | CASSQKTGSPKIEAFF
NA | TRBJ2-7 | TRBV5-6 | NA | TGTGCCAGCAGCGACCTACTAGGGAGCGAGCAGTACTTC | CASSDLLGSEQYF
NA | TRBJ2-2 | TRBV19 | NA | TGTGCCAGTAGAGCGCAGGGATGGGCCGGGGAGCTGTTTTTT | CASRAQGWAGELFF
NA | TRBJ1-1 | TRBV30 | few | TGTGCCTGGAGGCCGAAGTTAGTACCCGGCGGGGATAAAGCTTTCTTT | CAWRPKLVPGGDKAFF
TRBD1 | TRBJ1-6 | TRBV7-9 | NA | TGTGCCAGCAGCTTAGGGTCCACAGGGGGGTCCCTCCACTTT | CASSLGSTGGSLHF
NA | TRBJ2-1 | TRBV5-1 | few | TGCGCCAGCGGGGCGGCGACTGGATACAATGAGCAGTTCTTC | CASGAATGYNEQFF
NA | TRBJ2-7 | TRBV6-1 | NA | TGTGCCAGCAGTGAAGCTGAAAACCACGAGCAGTACTTC | CASSEAENHEQYF
TRBD1 | TRBJ2-5 | TRBV29-1 | few | TGCAGCGTTTCTTCGACAGGGTCACGAGAGACCCAGTACTTC | CSVSSTGSRETQYF
NA | TRBJ1-1 | TRBV2 | NA | TGTGCCAGCAATAGGATACGTGGCGAAGCTTTCTTT | CASNRIRGEAFF
TRBD2 | TRBJ2-7 | TRBV7-9 | NA | TGTGCCAGCAGCCCTGGGACTAGCGGGACTACCCCCGAGCAGTACTTC | CASSPGTSGTTPEQYF
TRBD1 | TRBJ2-7 | TRBV7-2 | once | TGTGCCAGCAGCTTTGGGACAGGGCGAATATACGAGCAGTACTTC | CASSFGTGRIYEQYF
NA | TRBJ2-7 | TRBV5-6 | few | TGTGCCAGCAGCTATGGCCAGCTCGAGCAGTACTTC | CASSYGQLEQYF
TRBD1 | TRBJ1-1 | TRBV2 | NA | TGTGCCAGCAGGACTACAGGGGGAAGCACTGAAGCTTTCTTT | CASRTTGGSTEAFF
TRBD2 | TRBJ2-5 | TRBV6-1 | NA | TGTGCCAGCAGGCTAGCGGGAGAGCAAGAGACCCAGTACTTC | CASRLAGEQETQYF
TRBD1 | TRBJ2-7 | TRBV28 | few | TGTGCCAGCAGTCAGGGGGTGGGGGAGCAGTACTTC | CASSQGVGEQYF
TRBD1 | TRBJ1-2 | TRBV30 | NA | TGTGCCTGGAGTGTGACAGGGGTCAATGGCTACACCTTC | CAWSVTGVNGYTF
NA | TRBJ1-1 | TRBV19 | NA | TGTGCCAGTAGCCGCCGGGTTAACACTGAAGCTTTCTTT | CASSRRVNTEAFF
TRBD2 | TRBJ2-7 | TRBV6-4 | NA | TGTGCCAGCAGTGTGGGACTAGCGGGAGTGTACGAGCAGTACTTC | CASSVGLAGVYEQYF
NA | TRBJ1-1 | TRBV11-2 | few | TGTGCCAGCAGCTCAACCCTAGACAGGGAAGCTTTCTTT | CASSSTLDREAFF
NA | TRBJ1-5 | TRBV5-8 | many | TGTGCCAGCAGCTTGCGTGCGGGGGATAGCAATCAGCCCCAGCATTTT | CASSLRAGDSNQPQHF
TRBD2 | TRBJ2-1 | TRBV25-1 | NA | TGTGCCAGCAGTGAATATCGGGGGACTAGCGGGAGTTTGAATGAGCAGTTCTTC | CASSEYRGTSGSLNEQFF
NA | TRBJ2-2 | TRBV27 | once | TGTGCCAGCAGTTTACCCCATAACACCGGGGAGCTGTTTTTT | CASSLPHNTGELFF
NA | TRBJ2-6 | TRBV7-2 | NA | TGTGCCAGCAGCTTAGTTAGGGGCTCTGGGGCCAACGTCCTGACTTTC | CASSLVRGSGANVLTF
TRBD2 | TRBJ2-3 | TRBV28 | NA | TGTGCCAGCAGTTCACCCTACGGGACTAGCGGGAGAACGGGAGATACGCAGTATTTT | CASSSPYGTSGRTGDTQYF
NA | TRBJ2-7 | TRBV27 | NA | TGTGCCAGCAGTTTATCTTTTTCGGGGTCCTACGAGCAGTACTTC | CASSLSFSGSYEQYF
NA | TRBJ2-3 | TRBV10-1 | NA | TGCGCCAGCAATCCAACGGGGGCCACAGATACGCAGTATTTT | CASNPTGATDTQYF
NA | TRBJ1-1 | TRBV7-8 | NA | TGTGCCAGCAGCTTAGTGGGGAACACTGAAGCTTTCTTT | CASSLVGNTEAFF
NA | TRBJ1-1 | TRBV18 | few | TGTGCCAGCTCGGACCGAAAGAACACTGAAGCTTTCTTT | CASSDRKNTEAFF
TRBD1 | TRBJ2-1 | TRBV9 | NA | TGTGCCAGCAGCTCAGACAGGGCCCTCACTGAGCAGTTCTTC | CASSSDRALTEQFF
NA | TRBJ1-2 | TRBV27 | NA | TGTGCCAGCAGTTTGGGTATGGGGCAGTTCTATGGCTACACCTTC | CASSLGMGQFYGYTF
NA | TRBJ1-3 | TRBV2 | NA | TGTGCCAGCAGTGCAGTCTCTGGAAACACCATATATTTT | CASSAVSGNTIYF
TRBD2 | TRBJ2-2 | TRBV30 | NA | TGTGCCTGCATAAAAGGGACTAGCGCCTACACCGGGGAGCTGTTTTTT | CACIKGTSAYTGELFF
TRBD2 | TRBJ2-1 | TRBV27 | NA | TGTGCCAGCAAAGGGGGTAGCGGGAGCTCCTACAATGAGCAGTTCTTC | CASKGGSGSSYNEQFF
TRBD2 | TRBJ2-1 | TRBV28 | NA | TGTGCCAACCAAATAGCGGGCCTTTACAATGAGCAGTTCTTC | CANQIAGLYNEQFF
NA | TRBJ1-1 | TRBV6-1 | NA | TGTGCCAGCAGTGACTGGGGGAATGAAGCTTTCTTT | CASSDWGNEAFF
TRBD2 | TRBJ2-5 | TRBV30 | NA | TGTGCCTGGAGTGGGGGCGGGAGCTCGGAGACCCAGTACTTC | CAWSGGGSSETQYF
NA | TRBJ1-5 | TRBV11-2 | few | TGTGCCAGCAGCTATGGAGGCAATCAGCCCCAGCATTTT | CASSYGGNQPQHF
TRBD1 | TRBJ1-1 | TRBV6-1 | NA | TGTGCCAGCAGTGAAGACAGGGGTATATCAGCTTTCTTT | CASSEDRGISAFF
TRBD2 | TRBJ2-3 | TRBV6-4 | NA | TGTGCCAGCAGTGCTACTAGCGGGAGCACAGATACGCAGTATTTT | CASSATSGSTDTQYF